Reported below is one T cell receptor beta chain. Method: immunoSEQ multiplex PCR; TCRdb's copy keeps in-frame clones and lacks some. Of 210,000 or so clones in the sample, 85% to 90% are singletons; the top ten hold 0.62%. The V end was cut by 1 base, the J end by 7 bases, with 13 bases between. The CDR3 covers 15 residues. Germline CDR1 and CDR2: KGHDR and SFDVKD. The data belong to a study of blood T cell repertoires in COVID-19. Sample: peripheral blood. The receptor was derived from a man aged 50-60 years with acute or convalescent COVID-19. The chain joins TRBV24-1 to TRBJ2-1; D perhaps matches TRBD2 (6 bases). In DNA form, the CDR3 reads TGTGCCACCAGTGATTTCCCGGGAGCGGAAAATGAGCAGTTCTTC. It codes for CATSDFPGAENEQFF.